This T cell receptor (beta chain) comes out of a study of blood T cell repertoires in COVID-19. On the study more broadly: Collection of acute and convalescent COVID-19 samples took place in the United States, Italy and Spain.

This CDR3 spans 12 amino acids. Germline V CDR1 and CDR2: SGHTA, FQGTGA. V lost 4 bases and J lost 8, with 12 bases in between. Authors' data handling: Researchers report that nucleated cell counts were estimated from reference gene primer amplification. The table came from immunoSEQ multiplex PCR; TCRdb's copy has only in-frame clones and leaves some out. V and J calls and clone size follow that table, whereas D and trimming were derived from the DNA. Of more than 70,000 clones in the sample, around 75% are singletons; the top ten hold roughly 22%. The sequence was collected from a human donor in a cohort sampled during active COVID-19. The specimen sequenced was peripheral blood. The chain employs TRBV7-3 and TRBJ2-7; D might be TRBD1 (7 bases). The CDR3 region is CASSSGDSQQYF. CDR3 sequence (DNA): TGTGCCAGCAGCTCGGGGGACAGCCAGCAGTACTTC.